The 8 T cell receptor beta chains below come from one sample, sequenced in a study of beta chain features in type 1 diabetes. cDNA synthesis used the whole RNA isolate, giving expressed TCRB sequences. Sequencing used immunoSEQ multiplex PCR; TCRdb keeps in-frame clones, though not all of them. The sample includes tens of thousands of clones, 55% to 75% seen only once; the top ten take under 0.35%. The antigens for these receptors are not known. Study-wide results and limits: TCRB CDR3s from Type 1 diabetes patients were moderately but significantly shorter in all four CD4+ subsets.

Input material: stem cell memory CD4+ T cells from blood. These receptors were taken from a woman in her 30s with type 1 diabetes.

This chain links TRBV11-2 with TRBJ1-1; D may be TRBD1 (5 bases). This CDR3 is built from 14 residues. Germline assignment: CDR1 SGHAT and CDR2 FQNNGV. The V gene lost 3 bases and the J gene lost 5 bases, with 13 bases spanning the gap. The CDR3: CASSFWGRGTEAFF. The CDR3 DNA reads as TGTGCCAGCAGCTTTTGGGGCCGGGGGACTGAAGCTTTCTTT.

This chain links TRBV5-1 with TRBJ1-5, with TRBD1 identical over 8 bases. This CDR3 is built from 15 residues. Trimming cost V 4 bases and J 4 bases; bases outside gene matches: 7. Germline-derived CDR1 and CDR2 are SGHRS and YFSETQ. The CDR3 region has the DNA TGCGCCAGCAGCGCCGGACAGGGCCTTAATCAGCCCCAGCATTTT. Amino acids: CASSAGQGLNQPQHF.

In its sample, this clone was seen a few times. This chain links TRBV9 with TRBJ1-1; D gene uncertain. The CDR3 has 13 amino acids. Germline CDR1 reads SGDLS; CDR2 reads YYNGEE. V lost 1 base and J lost 2, with 6 bases in between. The CDR3 DNA follows: TGTGCCAGCAGCGTAAACAGAAACACTGAAGCTTTCTTT. It is translated as CASSVNRNTEAFF. Based on the CDR3 plus reference TRBV9 and TRBJ1-1, the full variable domain is DSGVTQTPKHLITATGQRVTLRCSPRSGDLSVYWYQQSLDQGLQFLIQYYNGEERAKGNILERFSAQQFPDLHSELNLSSLELGDSALYFCASSVNRNTEAFFGQGTRLTVV.

This clone was seen once. This rearrangement joins TRBV6-6 to TRBJ2-7; 15 bases agree with TRBD2. The germline V gene encodes CDR1 MNHNY and CDR2 SVGAGI (reference sequence). CDR3 size: 15 residues. Trimming cost V 6 bases and J 4 bases; bases outside gene matches: 4. The CDR3 DNA sequence: TGTGCCAGCAGCCTAGGACTAGCGGGAGGGTACGAGCAGTACTTC. The encoded protein is CASSLGLAGGYEQYF.

In DNA form, the CDR3 reads TGTGCCAGCAGACCTGGACAGTCATCCTCTGAGCAGTTCTTC. Translated, it gives CASRPGQSSSEQFF. The chain combines TRBV7-3 with TRBJ2-1; possible D gene TRBD1, 6 bases. The ends were cut back, 6 bases at V and 9 bases at J, with 18 bases in the middle. The germline CDR1 and CDR2 sequences are SGHTA and FQGTGA. This CDR3 is built from 14 residues.

The J gene is TRBJ2-4, the V gene TRBV7-9, with TRBD2 matching 10 bases. CDR3 length equals 17 residues. Per the germline V gene, CDR1 is SEHNR and CDR2 is FQNEAQ (reference sequence). The J segment lost 0 bases and the V segment lost 6 bases, leaving 8 bases of the junction unmatched. CDR3 nucleotide sequence: TGTGCCAGCAGGGCTAGCGGGAGATATGAAGCCAAAAACATTCAGTACTTC. It encodes CASRASGRYEAKNIQYF.

The chain recombines TRBV14 with TRBJ1-2; a weak D match, TRBD1 (5 bases). The CDR3 runs to 17 residues. Trimming removed 0 bases from V and 7 bases from J, with 21 bases in between. CDR1 SGHDN and CDR2 FVKESK come from the germline V gene. DNA for the CDR3: TGTGCCAGCAGCCAAGACGTCCTGGCAGGGAATTTAGGTGGCTACACCTTC. It yields the protein CASSQDVLAGNLGGYTF.

The V call is TRBV5-4, the J call TRBJ2-3; maybe TRBD2 (6 bases). V was shortened by 5 bases and J by 1 base, with 17 bases between the two germline ends. The CDR3 is 16 residues long. Germline CDR1 and CDR2: SGHNT and YYREEE (reference sequence). This CDR3 is CASSPGSRRGTDTQYF. The CDR3 bases are TGTGCCAGCAGTCCCGGATCACGGAGGGGCACAGATACGCAGTATTTT.